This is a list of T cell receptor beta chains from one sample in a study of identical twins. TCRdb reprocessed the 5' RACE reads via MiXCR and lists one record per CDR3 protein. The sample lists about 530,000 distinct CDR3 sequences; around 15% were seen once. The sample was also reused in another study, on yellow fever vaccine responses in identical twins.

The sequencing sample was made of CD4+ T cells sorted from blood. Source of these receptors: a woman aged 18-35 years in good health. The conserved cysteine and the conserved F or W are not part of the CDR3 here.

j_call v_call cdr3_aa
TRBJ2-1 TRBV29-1 SIEGQGNEQF
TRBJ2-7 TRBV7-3 ASSLTSDSYEQY
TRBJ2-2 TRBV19 ASSIGGQSHGELF
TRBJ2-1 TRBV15 ATSRDPLAGNEQF
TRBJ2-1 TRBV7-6 ASSQGTGGIGNEQF
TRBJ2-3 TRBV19 ASSIPWTSGSTDTQY
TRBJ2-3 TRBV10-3 AISEVSTDTQY
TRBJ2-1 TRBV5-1 ASSSGLTLYNEQF
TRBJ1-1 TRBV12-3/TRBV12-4 ASSFGRVYAEAF
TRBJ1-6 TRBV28 ASRLNSPLH
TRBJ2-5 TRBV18 ASSPQLGDQETQY
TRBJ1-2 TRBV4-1 ASSQEPGSYGYT
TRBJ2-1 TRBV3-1 ASSEGRFAYNEQF
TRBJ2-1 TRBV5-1 ASSLVASGRVNEQF
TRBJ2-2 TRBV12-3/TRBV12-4 ASNPSGSKNTGELF
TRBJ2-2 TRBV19 ASKGRVTNGELF
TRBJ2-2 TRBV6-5 ASSSQAGYTGELF
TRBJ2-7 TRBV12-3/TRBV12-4 ASSWRAGSYEQY
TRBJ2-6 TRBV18 ASSPRDRASGANVLT
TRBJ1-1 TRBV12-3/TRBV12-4 ASTKGQGFAEAF
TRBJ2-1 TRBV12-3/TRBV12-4 ASSFGQAEQF
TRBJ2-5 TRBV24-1 ATSDLREGQGGQETQY
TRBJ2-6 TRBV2 ASSREGFSSGANVLT
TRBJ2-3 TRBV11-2 ASSSGEDTQY
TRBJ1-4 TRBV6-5 ASSYTVYRDSPPGLF
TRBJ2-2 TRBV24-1 ATSDRETANTGELF
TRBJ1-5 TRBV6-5 ASSYVPGSQPQH
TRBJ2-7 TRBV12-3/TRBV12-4 ASSIRQESSYEQY
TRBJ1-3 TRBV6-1 ASRTHSGGGISGNTIY
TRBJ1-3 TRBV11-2 ASSPSGGGNTIY
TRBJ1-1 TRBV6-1 ASSRSRTGNTEAF
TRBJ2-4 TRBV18 ASSPKGLAKNIQY
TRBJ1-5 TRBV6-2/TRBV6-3 ASSYLGGGQPQH
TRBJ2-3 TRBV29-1 SVEASGTLDTQY
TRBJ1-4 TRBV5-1 ASSLEGQGYEKLF
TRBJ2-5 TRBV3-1 ASSQYAGGRETQY
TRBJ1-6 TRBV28 ASSFSWGSPLH
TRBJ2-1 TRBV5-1 ASSTGAAGEQF
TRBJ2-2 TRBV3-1 ASSRIGELF
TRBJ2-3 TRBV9 ASSVAGGEGGDTQY
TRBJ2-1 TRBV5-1 ASSSYRDRAPDEQF
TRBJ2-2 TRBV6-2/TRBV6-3 ASSYLRTSGITNTGELF
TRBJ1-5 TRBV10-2 ASSEQGTRGNQPQH
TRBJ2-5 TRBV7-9 ASSTSGRAQETQY
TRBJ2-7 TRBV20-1 SASETSGPYEQY
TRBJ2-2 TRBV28 ASTATKGAGELF
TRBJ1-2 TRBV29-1 SAGSQGGYNGYT
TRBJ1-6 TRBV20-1 SARDQGRNSPLH
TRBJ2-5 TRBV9 ASSVEGTPSETQY
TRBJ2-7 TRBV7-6 ASSLSGSSREQY
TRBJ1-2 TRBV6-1 ASSNAIMTHGYT
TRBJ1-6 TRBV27 ASSLRGRNSPLH
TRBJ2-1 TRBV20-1 SASIGEQF